What follows are 32 T cell receptor beta chains derived from one specimen sequenced in a study of blood T cells in healthy people across ages. A second PCR of 7 to 11 cycles used a sample-barcoded 5' primer and a J-beta primer mix. TCRdb analysed the 5' RACE reads with MiXCR anew, one entry per CDR3 protein. The table records about 730,000 distinct CDR3 sequences, about 40% of them present only once. The specimen was blood. Receptors were obtained from a woman in her fifties or sixties in good health.

This clonotype was picked up a small number of times. The chain couples TRBV7-2 to TRBJ2-5; the D is unclear. There are 14 residues in the CDR3. V lost 5 bases, J lost 2 bases, and 12 bases lay in between. Germline assignment: CDR1 SGHTA and CDR2 FQGNSA. The CDR3 DNA is TGTGCCAGCAGCAGTCCGGTAAAACAAGAGACCCAGTACTTC. Its protein product is CASSSPVKQETQYF.

The sample holds a few counts of this clonotype. The chain has TRBV6-2 or TRBV6-3 and TRBJ2-5; the D gene is possibly TRBD2 (6 bases). The CDR3 contains 14 residues. Trimming stripped 2 bases from V and 4 bases from J, with 11 bases between. The V gene's germline CDR1 is MNHEY and CDR2 SVGEGT. The CDR3 coding sequence is TGTGCCAGCAGTTACGGCGGGAACGGAGAGACCCAGTACTTC. Translated: CASSYGGNGETQYF.

The sample holds a few counts of this clonotype. The V and J genes are TRBV3-1 and TRBJ2-4, with 10 nucleotides matching TRBD2. Per germline, CDR1 LGHDT and CDR2 YNNKEL (reference sequence). The CDR3 runs to 16 residues. Trimming took 8 bases from V and 1 from J; bases not matched to a gene: 8. CDR3 residues: CASGLAGGRAKNIQYF. In DNA form, the CDR3 reads TGTGCCAGCGGATTAGCGGGAGGCCGCGCCAAAAACATTCAGTACTTC. The entire variable domain, with the rest obtained from reference TRBV3-1 and TRBJ2-4, is as follows: DTAVSQTPKYLVTQMGNDKSIKCEQNLGHDTMYWYKQDSKKFLKIMFSYNNKELIINETVPNRFSPKSPDKAHLNLHINSLELGDSAVYFCASGLAGGRAKNIQYFGAGTRLSVL.

V gene TRBV20-1 combines with J gene TRBJ2-5; 15 nucleotides align to TRBD2. There are 15 residues in the CDR3. Germline CDR1 and CDR2: DFQATT and SNEGSKA (reference sequence). V trimming: 6 bases; J trimming: 5 bases; junction bases outside the gene matches: 7. The CDR3 loop reads CSARGLAGGTETQYF. The CDR3 DNA follows: TGCAGTGCCCGGGGACTAGCGGGAGGTACGGAGACCCAGTACTTC.

CDR3 protein: CAISENVYEQYF. DNA for the CDR3: TGTGCCATCAGTGAGAATGTCTACGAGCAGTACTTC. The genes are TRBV10-3 and TRBJ2-7, with D unclear. Germline V gene data show CDR1 as ENHRY and CDR2 as SYGVKD. Trimming shortened V by 2 bases and J by 3 bases, and 5 bases separated the two germline ends. CDR3 size: 12 residues.

As to this clonotype: Being one base from a much bigger clone, this may be a read error. In DNA, the CDR3 is TGTGCCAGCAACCAAGATCAACCATCTCACAATGAGCAGTTCTTC. Translated: CASNQDQPSHNEQFF. The chain uses TRBV4-2 and TRBJ2-1, with no clear D. Looked up from germline, CDR1 is LGHNA and CDR2 is YNFKEQ. This CDR3 spans 15 amino acids.

This clonotype was detected a few times. The chain uses TRBV4-2 and TRBJ2-7, with TRBD1 as a possible D gene (5 bases). In germline, CDR1 is LGHNA, CDR2 YNFKEQ. This CDR3 spans 13 amino acids. V lost 0 bases and J 3 bases, leaving 6 bases between the germline ends. The CDR3 DNA follows: TGTGCCAGCAGCCAAGAGCAGGGCTACGAGCAGTACTTC. Encoded protein: CASSQEQGYEQYF.

With respect to this clonotype: One end of the junction is discordant with germline, which a read error may explain. The CDR3 here is CVSSLETSSYNEQFF. The CDR3 DNA follows: TGTGTCAGCAGCTTAGAGACTAGCTCCTACAATGAGCAGTTCTTC. V gene TRBV7-2 combines with J gene TRBJ2-1, with D tentatively TRBD2 (6 bases). Germline V gene sequence: CDR1 SGHTA, CDR2 FQGNSA. The CDR3 sequence is 15 residues long. The whole variable domain, filled in from reference TRBV7-2 and TRBJ2-1, reads GAGVSQSPSNKVTEKGKDVELRCDPISGHTALYWYRQSLGQGLEFLIYFQGNSAPDKSGLPSDRFSAERTGGSVSTLTIQRTQQEDSAVYLCVSSLETSSYNEQFFGPGTRLTVL.

In regard to this clonotype: This clone may be a read error of a much larger clone one base away. V is TRBV29-1 and J is TRBJ2-5; the D is unclear. The germline V and J ends were trimmed by 3 bases and 11 bases, with 22 bases remaining between them. This CDR3 is 14 amino acids long. Germline V CDR1 and CDR2: SQVTM, ANQGSEA. CDR3 bases: TGCAGCGTTGATGTGACTGGAATTGAAAATGAGCAGTACTTC. Protein product: CSVDVTGIENEQYF.

This chain connects TRBV7-9 to TRBJ2-6; no definite D call. Germline V gene sequence: CDR1 SEHNR, CDR2 FQNEAQ (reference sequence). V was cut by 1 base and J by 4 bases, with 11 bases left in between. The CDR3 consists of 16 residues. The CDR3 bases are TGTGCCAGCAGCTTAGTTCCAGCGACAGGGGCCAACGTCCTGACTTTC. It encodes CASSLVPATGANVLTF.

In its sample, this clonotype was seen many times. The chain recombines TRBV20-1 with TRBJ2-3, with D perhaps TRBD2 (5 bases). The CDR3 has 14 amino acids. Germline-derived CDR1 and CDR2 are DFQATT and SNEGSKA (reference sequence). V was pared by 0 bases and J by 2 bases, with 9 bases between. Here the CDR3 DNA reads TGCAGTGCTAGAGAGGCGGGCTACACAGATACGCAGTATTTT. Translation: CSAREAGYTDTQYF.

This sequence joins TRBV5-5 and TRBJ2-4; 8 bases line up with TRBD1. The CDR3 loop spans 14 amino acids. V shed 0 bases and J 5 bases; nucleotides not matched to a gene: 1. Looked up from germline, CDR1 is SGHKS and CDR2 is YYEKEE (reference sequence). The CDR3 nucleotides are TGTGCCAGCAGCTTGGCAGGGGGCGAAAACATTCAGTACTTC. Translating gives CASSLAGGENIQYF.

The rearrangement joins TRBV7-2 to TRBJ1-2, with a weak D call TRBD1 (6 bases). Trimming left V 1 base short and J 1 base short, with 13 bases between. Germline loops: CDR1 SGHTA, CDR2 FQGNSA. The CDR3 has 16 amino acids. CDR3 residues: CASSLGPWTVNYGYTF. The CDR3 region has the DNA TGTGCCAGCAGCTTAGGCCCATGGACAGTTAACTATGGCTACACCTTC.

V is TRBV6-1 and J is TRBJ2-7; weak D call: TRBD2 (5 bases). Trimming removed 0 bases at V and 10 bases at J, with 10 bases between. In germline, CDR1 is MNHNS, CDR2 SASEGT. The CDR3 totals 12 residues. Here the CDR3 reads CASSEASGSQYF. The CDR3 DNA follows: TGTGCCAGCAGTGAAGCGTCGGGAAGCCAGTACTTC.

Worth noting for this clonotype: The junction departs from germline at one end; a sequencing error may be responsible. The genes are TRBV7-3 and TRBJ2-4, with 8 bases aligning to TRBD1. The CDR3 contains 15 residues. Germline V gene lookup returns CDR1 SGHTA and CDR2 FQGTGA. The DNA for the CDR3 is TGTGCCGGCAGCCCGGTACCAGGGGGCTCGGGTTTCCAGTACTTC. Amino acid sequence: CAGSPVPGGSGFQYF.

Many counts were recorded for this clonotype. This chain joins TRBV6-2 or TRBV6-3 and TRBJ1-6, with D unclear. The ends were cut back, 10 bases at V and 0 bases at J, with 13 bases in the middle. This CDR3 comprises 15 residues. Germline-derived CDR1 and CDR2 are MNHEY and SVGEGT. CDR3 DNA: TGTGCCACCCGGGTGGAGAGCTCCTATAATTCACCCCTCCACTTT. Protein sequence: CATRVESSYNSPLHF.

The rearrangement joins TRBV7-3 to TRBJ2-5, with a possible D match to TRBD2 (5 bases). The germline gives CDR1 SGHTA, CDR2 FQGTGA. V gave up 6 bases and J gave up 11 bases, with 19 bases separating them. CDR3 size: 13 residues. CDR3 bases: TGTGCCAGCAGTTTAGCTAGCTTCCATGAGCAGTACTTC. Its protein product is CASSLASFHEQYF.

This chain connects TRBV7-9 to TRBJ2-7; D is possibly TRBD1 or TRBD2 (5 bases each). V was cut by 5 bases and J by 2 bases, with 16 bases left in between. The CDR3 consists of 15 residues. The germline V gene encodes CDR1 SEHNR and CDR2 FQNEAQ (reference sequence). The CDR3 nucleotides are TGTGCCAGCAGCCCCGGGACCTTATCCCCCTACGAGCAGTACTTC. Translating it yields CASSPGTLSPYEQYF.

For this clonotype: At one of its ends the junction is not consistent with the germline gene, which may arise from a read error. V usage is TRBV7-3 and J usage is TRBJ2-3; 8 bases are a match to TRBD2. Germline loops: CDR1 SGHTA, CDR2 FQGTGA. The CDR3 has 15 amino acids. The CDR3, as DNA: TGTGCCAGCAGCTTAAGGGCGGGGGGCACAGATATGCAGTATTTT. Amino acids: CASSLRAGGTDMQYF.

The chain uses TRBV14 and TRBJ2-1, with D hard to call. CDR3 length equals 13 residues. Germline-derived CDR1 and CDR2 are SGHDN and FVKESK. The ends were cut back, 4 bases at V and 0 bases at J, with 4 bases in the middle. Here the CDR3 DNA reads TGTGCCAGCAGCCCGGTCTCCTACAATGAGCAGTTCTTC. Residues: CASSPVSYNEQFF. Combining the CDR3 with reference TRBV14 and TRBJ2-1 gives the whole variable domain EAGVTQFPSHSVIEKGQTVTLRCDPISGHDNLYWYRRVMGKEIKFLLHFVKESKQDESGMPNNRFLAERTGGTYSTLKVQPAELEDSGVYFCASSPVSYNEQFFGPGTRLTVL.

This clonotype has ten or more counts. The chain employs TRBV29-1 and TRBJ2-3; TRBD2 matches 12 bases. CDR1 SQVTM and CDR2 ANQGSEA come from the germline V gene. CDR3 length: 16 amino acids. J gave up 1 base and V 2 bases, and 4 bases lay outside the gene matches. CDR3 in amino acids: CSVEPTSGGRTDTQYF. In DNA form, the CDR3 reads TGCAGCGTTGAACCAACTAGCGGGGGGCGCACAGATACGCAGTATTTT.

The genes are TRBV3-1 and TRBJ2-1, with 9 bases fitting TRBD1. V was clipped by 7 bases and J by 4 bases; unmatched bases: 5. This CDR3 comprises 14 residues. Germline V gives CDR1 LGHDT, CDR2 YNNKEL (reference sequence). DNA for the CDR3: TGTGCCAGCACAACGGGACAGGGTTACAATGAGCAGTTCTTC. Protein: CASTTGQGYNEQFF.

In this sample, this clonotype turned up many times. V and J are TRBV27 and TRBJ2-3, with D uncertain. V lost 2 bases and J lost 10, with 10 bases in between. Germline V gives CDR1 MNHEY, CDR2 SMNVEV (reference sequence). CDR3 length: 12 residues. The CDR3 DNA reads TGTGCCAGCAGTTTACAGAACCGAGCGCAGTATTTT. Its protein product is CASSLQNRAQYF.

The chain employs TRBV9 and TRBJ2-5; 7 nucleotides agree with TRBD1. V was pared by 0 bases and J by 11 bases, with 13 bases of the junction left unmatched. Germline CDR1 SGDLS, CDR2 YYNGEE. This CDR3 is 15 amino acids long. CDR3: CASSVGGTVINEQYF. As DNA, the CDR3 is TGTGCCAGCAGCGTAGGGGGGACAGTGATCAATGAGCAGTACTTC.

V gene TRBV6-4 combines with J gene TRBJ1-4; no firm D call. The CDR3 loop spans 13 amino acids. V dropped 3 bases and J dropped 8 bases, with 10 bases sitting between them. Per germline, CDR1 MRHNA and CDR2 SNTAGT. CDR3 in amino acids: CASSEAGGEKLFF. The CDR3 DNA sequence: TGTGCCAGCAGTGAGGCGGGTGGAGAAAAACTGTTTTTT.

Remarks on this clonotype: This may arise from a read error, as a much more abundant clone is one base away. The rearrangement joins TRBV10-3 to TRBJ1-6; D gene uncertain. The CDR3 sequence is 16 residues long. Germline V gives CDR1 ENHRY, CDR2 SYGVKD. Trimming cost V 6 bases and J 0 bases, with 12 bases left between them. CDR3 coding DNA: TGTGCCATCAGCAATGAGTTGAGCTCCTATAATTCACCCCTCCACTTT. Translating it yields CAISNELSSYNSPLHF.

Points on this clonotype: Being one base from a much bigger clone, this may be a read error. The V call is TRBV29-1, the J call TRBJ2-7; D might be TRBD2 (6 bases). CDR3 length: 16 amino acids. The germline V gene encodes CDR1 SQVTM and CDR2 ANQGSEA. The CDR3 here is CSVEDPLARDSYDQYF. Here the CDR3 DNA reads TGCAGCGTTGAAGATCCCCTCGCGCGGGACTCCTACGATCAGTACTTC.

The chain employs TRBV7-9 and TRBJ2-3, with a possible D match to TRBD2 (5 bases). The CDR3 runs to 14 residues. Trimming pared 5 bases from V and 0 bases from J, leaving 9 bases between. Germline V gene sequence: CDR1 SEHNR, CDR2 FQNEAQ (reference sequence). CDR3 DNA: TGTGCCAGCAGCCGACTATCTAGCACAGATACGCAGTATTTT. Residues: CASSRLSSTDTQYF.

The table lists this clonotype with a few counts. The rearrangement joins TRBV7-7 to TRBJ2-1; TRBD2 agrees at 9 bases. This CDR3 is 15 amino acids long. Germline CDR1 SSHAT, CDR2 FNYEAQ (reference sequence). The V and J ends lost 3 bases and 5 bases, in that order; junction bases with no gene match: 5. CDR3 bases: TGTGCCAGCAGCTTCGGTAGCGGGGGTAACAATGAGCAGTTCTTC. Translated: CASSFGSGGNNEQFF. The complete variable domain, with remaining parts taken from reference TRBV7-7 and TRBJ2-1, reads GAGVSQSPRYKVTKRGQDVTLRCDPISSHATLYWYQQALGQGPEFLTYFNYEAQPDKSGLPSDRFSAERPEGSISTLTIQRTEQRDSAMYRCASSFGSGGNNEQFFGPGTRLTVL.

The chain has TRBV19 and TRBJ1-5, with D unresolved. Per germline, CDR1 LNHDA and CDR2 SQIVND (reference sequence). This CDR3 has 12 residues. V was trimmed by 7 bases and J by 6 bases, leaving 10 bases between them. As DNA, the CDR3 is TGTGCCAGTATTGGTCCCGGTCAGCCCCAGCATTTT. Translated: CASIGPGQPQHF.

Only a few counts were recorded for this clonotype. The chain recombines TRBV29-1 with TRBJ2-1; no firm D call. Germline loops: CDR1 SQVTM, CDR2 ANQGSEA. The ends were cut back, 2 bases at V and 7 bases at J, with 3 bases in the middle. The CDR3 runs 10 residues. The CDR3 sequence: CSVETNEQFF. The CDR3 bases are TGCAGCGTTGAAACGAATGAGCAGTTCTTC.

Comments on this clonotype: At one end the junction does not follow the germline gene, possibly because of a read error. The rearrangement joins TRBV3-1 to TRBJ1-6, with D unclear. This CDR3 is 14 amino acids long. Germline values: CDR1 LGHDT, CDR2 YNNKEL (reference sequence). CDR3 DNA sequence: TGTGCCAGCAGCCAAGTATCTCGGAATTCAACCCTCCACTTT. Its protein product is CASSQVSRNSTLHF.